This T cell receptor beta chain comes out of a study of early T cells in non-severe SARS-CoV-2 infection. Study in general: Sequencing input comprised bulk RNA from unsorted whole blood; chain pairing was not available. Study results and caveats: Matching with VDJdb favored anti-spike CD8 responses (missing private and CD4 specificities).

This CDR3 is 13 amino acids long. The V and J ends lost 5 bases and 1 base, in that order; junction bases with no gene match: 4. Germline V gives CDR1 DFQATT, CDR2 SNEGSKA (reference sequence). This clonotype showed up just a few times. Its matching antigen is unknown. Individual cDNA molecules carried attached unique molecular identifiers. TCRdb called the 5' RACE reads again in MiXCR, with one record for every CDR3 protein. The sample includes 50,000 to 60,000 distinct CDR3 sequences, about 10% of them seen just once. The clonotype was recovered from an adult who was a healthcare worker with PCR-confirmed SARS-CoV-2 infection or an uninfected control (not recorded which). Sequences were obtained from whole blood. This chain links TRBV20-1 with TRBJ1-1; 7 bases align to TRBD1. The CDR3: CSASYRGNTEAFF. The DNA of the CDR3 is TGCAGTGCTTCATACAGGGGGAACACTGAAGCTTTCTTT.